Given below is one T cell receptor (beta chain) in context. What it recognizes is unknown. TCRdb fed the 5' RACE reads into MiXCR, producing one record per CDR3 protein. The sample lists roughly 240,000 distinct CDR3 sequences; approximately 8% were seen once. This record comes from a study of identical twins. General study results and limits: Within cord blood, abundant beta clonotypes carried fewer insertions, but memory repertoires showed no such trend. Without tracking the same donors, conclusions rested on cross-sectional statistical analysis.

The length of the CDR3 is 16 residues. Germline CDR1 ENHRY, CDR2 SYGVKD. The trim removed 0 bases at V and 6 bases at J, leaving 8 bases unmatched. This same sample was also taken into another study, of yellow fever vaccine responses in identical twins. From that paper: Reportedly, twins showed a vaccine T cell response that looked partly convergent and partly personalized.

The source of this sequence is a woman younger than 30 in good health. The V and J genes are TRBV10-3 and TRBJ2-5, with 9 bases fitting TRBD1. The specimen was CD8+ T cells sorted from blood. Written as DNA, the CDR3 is TGTGCCATCAGTGAGTCAGCCACAGGGGGCGGAAAGACCCAGTACTTC. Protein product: CAISESATGGGKTQYF.